These 11 T cell receptor beta chains share one sample of origin, sequenced in a study of blood T cell repertoires in COVID-19. Produced via immunoSEQ multiplex PCR; TCRdb's table is partial and in-frame only. This sample has more than 150,000 clones, with 75% to 90% found just once. The sample comprised peripheral blood. The receptors were sampled from a woman in her 70s with acute or convalescent COVID-19.

The chain joins TRBV7-9 to TRBJ1-1, with D possibly matching TRBD1 (6 bases). The germline V gene has CDR1 SEHNR and CDR2 FQNEAQ (reference sequence). The CDR3 consists of 15 residues. V was cut by 5 bases and J by 2 bases, with 15 bases left in between. In nucleotides, the CDR3 is TGTGCCAGCAGCCCAAGCAGGGGAGTAAACACTGAAGCTTTCTTT. Translating it yields CASSPSRGVNTEAFF.

The chain uses TRBV6-5 and TRBJ2-6; no clear D gene. The germline V gene encodes CDR1 MNHEY and CDR2 SVGAGI. The length of the CDR3 is 15 residues. With 5 bases removed from V and 1 base from J, the gap between germline ends came to 9 bases. The CDR3 sequence: CASSPLGSGANVLTF. The CDR3 DNA follows: TGTGCCAGCAGTCCCCTCGGGTCTGGGGCCAACGTCCTGACTTTC.

The chain is built from TRBV7-9 and TRBJ1-1; 7 nucleotides agree with TRBD1. Germline V CDR1 and CDR2: SEHNR, FQNEAQ (reference sequence). The CDR3 is 17 amino acids. V shed 5 bases, J shed 2 bases, and the junction held 14 bases outside the gene matches. CDR3 nucleotide sequence: TGTGCCAGCAGCCCGAGGGCCAGGGGGTTGATAAACACTGAAGCTTTCTTT. This translates into CASSPRARGLINTEAFF. Variable domain in full (rest from reference TRBV7-9 and TRBJ1-1): DTGVSQNPRHKITKRGQNVTFRCDPISEHNRLYWYRQTLGQGPEFLTYFQNEAQLEKSRLLSDRFSAERPKGSFSTLEIQRTEQGDSAMYLCASSPRARGLINTEAFFGQGTRLTVV.

This chain links TRBV2 with TRBJ1-5; maybe TRBD1 (6 bases). The CDR3 runs 13 residues. The ends were cut back, 7 bases at V and 2 bases at J, with 9 bases in the middle. Germline assignment: CDR1 SNHLY and CDR2 FYNNEI. The CDR3 DNA reads TGTGCCAGCAAAACAGGGCGCAATCAGCCCCAGCATTTT. Translating gives CASKTGRNQPQHF.

The V and J genes are TRBV10-1 and TRBJ2-5; D possibly corresponds to TRBD1 (5 bases). Germline CDR1 and CDR2: WNHNN and SYGVQD (reference sequence). Trimming shortened V by 9 bases and J by 3 bases, and 11 bases separated the two germline ends. CDR3 length: 12 amino acids. The CDR3 nucleotides are TGCGCCAGGCTCGCCAGGGAAGAGACCCAGTACTTC. This encodes CARLAREETQYF.

This chain links TRBV6-5 with TRBJ2-7, with D perhaps matching TRBD2 (5 bases). The ends were cut back, 9 bases at V and 0 bases at J, with 12 bases in the middle. Germline CDR1 reads MNHEY; CDR2 reads SVGAGI. The CDR3 has 13 amino acids. This CDR3 is CASRGISSYEQYV. The CDR3 DNA reads TGTGCCAGTCGGGGAATTAGCTCCTACGAGCAGTACGTC.

The gene calls are TRBV10-3 and TRBJ2-3, with 9 positions matching TRBD1. The J segment lost 4 bases and the V segment lost 2 bases, leaving 7 bases of the junction unmatched. The CDR3 covers 16 residues. Germline V gene lookup returns CDR1 ENHRY and CDR2 SYGVKD. The CDR3: CAISEASGQGPDTQYF. CDR3 coding DNA: TGTGCCATCAGTGAGGCCTCAGGACAGGGGCCAGATACGCAGTATTTT.

The chain couples TRBV5-1 to TRBJ2-1; possibly TRBD1 for D (6 bases). V was trimmed by 3 bases and J by 3 bases, leaving 10 bases between them. Germline V gene data show CDR1 as SGHRS and CDR2 as YFSETQ. The CDR3 has 14 residues. In DNA form, the CDR3 reads TGCGCCAGCAGCTCCCCCAGGGGCTACAATGAGCAGTTCTTC. This encodes CASSSPRGYNEQFF.

V gene TRBV5-1 combines with J gene TRBJ2-1, with a possible D match to TRBD1 (6 bases). CDR3 length equals 13 residues. Looked up from germline, CDR1 is SGHRS and CDR2 is YFSETQ. Trimming stripped 4 bases from V and 7 bases from J, with 12 bases between. CDR3 DNA: TGCGCCAGCAGCCCACGGACAGCAAATGAGCAGTTCTTC. Translated, it gives CASSPRTANEQFF.

V is TRBV7-9 and J is TRBJ2-2, with 11 bases aligning to TRBD2. V shed 5 bases and J 3 bases; nucleotides not matched to a gene: 5. The CDR3 spans 16 residues. CDR1 is SEHNR and CDR2 is FQNEAQ in the germline V gene (reference sequence). CDR3 bases: TGTGCCAGCAGCAACCGGGGACTAGCGGACACCGGGGAGCTGTTTTTT. Translated: CASSNRGLADTGELFF.

The rearrangement links TRBV18 to TRBJ1-2; D is unresolved. This CDR3 has 13 amino acids. V was trimmed by 3 bases and J by 2 bases, leaving 7 bases between them. Per germline, CDR1 KGHSH and CDR2 LQKENI. CDR3 DNA: TGTGCCAGCTCACCCGACGGGAACTATGGCTACACCTTC. As protein: CASSPDGNYGYTF.